A single sample is the source of the 8 T cell receptor beta chains below, sequenced in a study of technical replicates of blood from a handful of donors. Method: immunoSEQ multiplex PCR; TCRdb's copy keeps in-frame clones and lacks some. The sample has roughly 80,000 clones, roughly 93% seen once. Material for sequencing was T cells isolated from PBMCs. These receptor sequences come from a human donor in good health.

This chain links TRBV4-1 with TRBJ1-1; D not certain. Germline CDR1 and CDR2: MGHRA and YSYEKL. The ends were cut back, 0 bases at V and 3 bases at J, with 14 bases in the middle. CDR3 size: 16 residues. CDR3 in DNA: TGCGCCAGCAGCCAAGATTTGACAATACGGTACACTGAAGCTTTCTTT. Translated, it gives CASSQDLTIRYTEAFF.

V gene TRBV28 combines with J gene TRBJ2-7; D is possibly TRBD1 (5 bases). Germline values: CDR1 MDHEN, CDR2 SYDVKM. V lost 2 bases, J lost 5 bases, and 10 bases lay in between. The CDR3 spans 13 residues. DNA for the CDR3: TGTGCCAGCAGTTTACGGTTAGGGGACGAGCAGTACTTC. Protein: CASSLRLGDEQYF.

The table lists this clone with a count of one. CDR3 region: CASSYSTGNQPQHF. CDR3 nucleotide sequence: TGTGCCAGCAGCTACTCGACAGGTAATCAGCCCCAGCATTTT. The chain links TRBV5-8 to TRBJ1-5, with TRBD1 as a possible D gene (6 bases). CDR3 length equals 14 residues. Per germline, CDR1 SGHTS and CDR2 YDEGEE. The V gene lost 3 bases and the J gene lost 4 bases, with 11 bases spanning the gap.

This clone has a single count. The chain couples TRBV5-1 to TRBJ2-2; TRBD1 matches 7 bases. CDR1 is SGHRS, CDR2 YFSETQ, per germline. Germline trimming cut 0 bases from V and 3 bases from J; bases unmatched to any gene: 20. This CDR3 spans 21 amino acids. Here the CDR3 DNA reads TGCGCCAGCAGCTTGGTCCCGACAGGGTTTGTCCCCTACCCCGACACCGGGGAGCTGTTTTTT. Translating gives CASSLVPTGFVPYPDTGELFF. Using reference TRBV5-1 and TRBJ2-2 for the parts outside the CDR3, the full variable domain is KAGVTQTPRYLIKTRGQQVTLSCSPISGHRSVSWYQQTPGQGLQFLFEYFSETQRNKGNFPGRFSGRQFSNSRSEMNVSTLELGDSALYLCASSLVPTGFVPYPDTGELFFGEGSRLTVL.

The V call is TRBV6-1, the J call TRBJ2-3; possibly TRBD2 for D (5 bases). Per germline, CDR1 MNHNS and CDR2 SASEGT. The CDR3 totals 14 residues. V dropped 6 bases and J dropped 6 bases, with 16 bases sitting between them. CDR3 sequence (DNA): TGTGCCAGCAGGGACCAAAGCCAGCGGGATACGCAGTATTTT. Translation gives CASRDQSQRDTQYF.

Concerning this clone itself: Other DNA variants within this sample encode the same CDR3. This chain uses TRBV4-1 with TRBJ2-3; the D gene is possibly TRBD1 (6 bases). The CDR3 runs 13 residues. Germline V lookup: CDR1 MGHRA, CDR2 YSYEKL. V was cut by 3 bases and J by 5 bases, with 9 bases left in between. The chain's CDR3 is CASSHPRGDTQYF. The CDR3 DNA reads TGCGCCAGCAGCCATCCCAGGGGAGATACGCAGTATTTT.

The V gene is TRBV5-1, the J gene TRBJ1-6, with TRBD1 identical over 9 bases. This CDR3 region has 15 residues. Germline assignment: CDR1 SGHRS and CDR2 YFSETQ. Trimming removed 0 bases from V and 10 bases from J; junction bases left unmatched: 5. The CDR3, as DNA: TGCGCCAGCAGCTTGGAACAGGGGGCAGGATCACCCCTCCACTTT. It specifies CASSLEQGAGSPLHF.

The V and J genes are TRBV5-1 and TRBJ1-2, with TRBD1 matching over 7 bases. There are 15 residues in the CDR3. In germline, CDR1 is SGHRS, CDR2 YFSETQ. Unmatched junction bases numbered 6, after V lost 0 bases and J lost 4 bases. CDR3 nucleotides: TGCGCCAGCAGCTTGGAAGGGACAGCTCTCTATGGCTACACCTTC. Translation gives CASSLEGTALYGYTF. The full variable domain, with the rest looked up from reference TRBV5-1 and TRBJ1-2, is KAGVTQTPRYLIKTRGQQVTLSCSPISGHRSVSWYQQTPGQGLQFLFEYFSETQRNKGNFPGRFSGRQFSNSRSEMNVSTLELGDSALYLCASSLEGTALYGYTFGSGTRLTVV.